One and the same sample provided the 15 T cell receptor beta chains below, sequenced in a study of T cell responses to AZD1222 COVID-19 vaccine. Sequenced by immunoSEQ multiplex PCR; TCRdb stores in-frame clones only, minus some. The sample lists under 110,000 clones; 86% were seen once. This specimen was peripheral blood, taken on day 0 of AZD1222 vaccination. These TCRs come from an adult in good health.

This clone occurred once. The chain is built from TRBV7-2 and TRBJ2-1; 8 bases are shared with TRBD2. Germline CDR1 SGHTA, CDR2 FQGNSA. CDR3 length equals 15 residues. Trimming cost V 1 base and J 5 bases; bases outside gene matches: 4. The CDR3 is CASSLGTSRDNEQFF. The CDR3 DNA follows: TGTGCCAGCAGCTTAGGGACTAGCCGAGACAATGAGCAGTTCTTC. The full variable domain, completed using reference TRBV7-2 and TRBJ2-1, is GAGVSQSPSNKVTEKGKDVELRCDPISGHTALYWYRQSLGQGLEFLIYFQGNSAPDKSGLPSDRFSAERTGGSVSTLTIQRTQQEDSAVYLCASSLGTSRDNEQFFGPGTRLTVL.

The chain is built from TRBV18 and TRBJ2-7, with TRBD2 matching over 11 bases. The CDR3 is made up of 14 amino acids. CDR1 KGHSH and CDR2 LQKENI come from the germline V gene. V was pared by 1 base and J by 5 bases, with 1 base of the junction left unmatched. CDR3 bases: TGTGCCAGCTCACCACGGGGACTAGCGGACGAGCAGTACTTC. Protein: CASSPRGLADEQYF.

V and J are TRBV28 and TRBJ1-1; 7 bases line up with TRBD1. CDR1 MDHEN and CDR2 SYDVKM come from the germline V gene. The CDR3 spans 13 residues. After removal of 3 bases from V and 10 bases from J, the junction contained 8 bases not matched to a gene. CDR3 loop: CASSFAVGGAAFF. In DNA, the CDR3 is TGTGCCAGCAGTTTTGCGGTAGGGGGCGCAGCTTTCTTT.

V usage is TRBV28 and J usage is TRBJ2-7, with a tentative D call TRBD2 (6 bases). Germline V lookup: CDR1 MDHEN, CDR2 SYDVKM. The ends were cut back, 0 bases at V and 3 bases at J, with 18 bases in the middle. The CDR3 is 17 amino acids. CDR3 protein: CASSLWGGVGIIYEQYF. In DNA form, the CDR3 reads TGTGCCAGCAGTTTATGGGGGGGAGTAGGTATTATCTACGAGCAGTACTTC.

The CDR3 reads CASSPGLAGGTDTQYF. The CDR3 DNA reads TGCGCCAGCAGCCCGGGACTAGCGGGAGGCACAGATACGCAGTATTTT. The chain joins TRBV5-1 to TRBJ2-3; 14 positions agree with TRBD2. J lost 1 base, V lost 4 bases, and 2 bases had no gene match. Per the germline V gene, CDR1 is SGHRS and CDR2 is YFSETQ. The CDR3 is made up of 16 amino acids.

This rearrangement joins TRBV5-5 to TRBJ2-3; the D gene is possibly TRBD1 (5 bases). V gave up 0 bases and J gave up 2 bases, with 7 bases separating them. CDR3 length: 14 residues. CDR1 and CDR2 (germline): SGHKS, YYEKEE (reference sequence). The CDR3 nucleotides are TGTGCCAGCAGCTTGGGACAGATCACAGATACGCAGTATTTT. This gives the protein CASSLGQITDTQYF.

The chain employs TRBV10-2 and TRBJ1-2; D perhaps matches TRBD1 (6 bases). The V gene lost 3 bases and the J gene lost 4 bases, with 9 bases spanning the gap. The V gene's germline CDR1 is WSHSY and CDR2 SAAADI. CDR3 length equals 13 residues. The CDR3 protein is CASSEGGGYGYTF. The CDR3 DNA reads TGCGCCAGCAGTGAAGGGGGTGGCTATGGCTACACCTTC.

The rearrangement links TRBV5-4 to TRBJ2-6; the D is unclear. Per germline, CDR1 SGHNT and CDR2 YYREEE (reference sequence). This CDR3 spans 16 amino acids. Trimming took 0 bases from V and 0 from J, leaving 7 bases between them. Here the CDR3 DNA reads TGTGCCAGCAGCTTGGCCTCCGCCTCTGGGGCCAACGTCCTGACTTTC. Protein product: CASSLASASGANVLTF.

The V gene is TRBV23-1, the J gene TRBJ1-5, with D hard to call. TRBV23-1 is treated as an ORF (open reading frame) with a function not yet certain. The germline V and J ends were trimmed by 0 bases and 9 bases, with 12 bases remaining between them. This CDR3 contains 14 residues. CDR3 coding DNA: TGCGCCAGCAGTCAATCAAGGGTCCGGAGGCCCCAGCATTTT. Translated: CASSQSRVRRPQHF.

This clone was recorded at least ten times. The sample carries other DNA sequences with the same CDR3. The chain has TRBV4-1 and TRBJ2-7; 9 bases align to TRBD2. This CDR3 comprises 16 residues. J was trimmed by 4 bases and V by 0 bases; bases with no gene match: 7. CDR1 and CDR2 (germline): MGHRA, YSYEKL. The CDR3 sequence: CASSQERAGGGYEQYF. The CDR3, as DNA: TGCGCCAGCAGCCAAGAAAGGGCGGGAGGGGGGTACGAGCAGTACTTC.

This sequence joins TRBV7-3 and TRBJ2-2, with D unclear. Trimming shortened V by 5 bases and J by 6 bases, and 7 bases separated the two germline ends. Germline loops: CDR1 SGHTA, CDR2 FQGTGA. The CDR3 is 12 residues long. The CDR3 spells CASSPGAGELFF. In DNA form, the CDR3 reads TGTGCCAGCAGCCCTGGGGCCGGGGAGCTGTTTTTT.

V usage is TRBV4-3 and J usage is TRBJ2-5, with a weak D call TRBD2 (5 bases). CDR1 is LGHNA and CDR2 is YSLEER in the germline V gene. CDR3 length: 13 amino acids. V gave up 4 bases and J gave up 4 bases, with 10 bases separating them. This chain's CDR3 is CASSRGVGETQYF. In nucleotides, the CDR3 is TGCGCCAGCAGCCGGGGAGTGGGAGAGACCCAGTACTTC.

This sequence joins TRBV25-1 and TRBJ1-2; 11 bases agree with TRBD1. From germline, CDR1 is MGHDK and CDR2 SYGVNS. This CDR3 comprises 13 residues. With 6 bases clipped from V and 7 bases from J, the junction kept 4 bases outside the gene matches. The CDR3 bases are TGTGCCAGCAGGGCGGGACAGGGGGGTGGCTACACCTTC. Its protein is CASRAGQGGGYTF.

This clone was seen only once. This chain joins TRBV28 and TRBJ2-1; tentative D call: TRBD2 (5 bases). The germline V gene encodes CDR1 MDHEN and CDR2 SYDVKM. The CDR3 length is 16 residues. Trimming shortened V by 7 bases and J by 5 bases, and 21 bases separated the two germline ends. The CDR3 sequence: CASTFAARAAHNEQFF. CDR3 bases: TGTGCCAGCACGTTCGCGGCTCGAGCGGCACACAATGAGCAGTTCTTC.

In DNA form, the CDR3 reads TGTGCCAGCAGCTTATTCCAAGGGAGCAATCAGCCCCAGCATTTT. As protein: CASSLFQGSNQPQHF. V usage is TRBV7-9 and J usage is TRBJ1-5; no clear D gene. Trimming stripped 2 bases from V and 1 base from J, with 9 bases between. CDR1 is SEHNR, CDR2 FQNEAQ, per germline (reference sequence). The CDR3 is made up of 15 amino acids.